This T cell receptor (beta chain) was sequenced in a study of OX40 agonist ivuxolimab in advanced cancers. In the study overall: The patients received ivuxolimab by intravenous route every 2 weeks at 0.01 to 10 mg/kg.

V shed 3 bases, J shed 6 bases, and the junction held 10 bases outside the gene matches. In germline, CDR1 is LGHNA, CDR2 YNFKEQ. This CDR3 has 15 residues. Assay: immunoSEQ multiplex PCR; the TCRdb copy retains only in-frame clones and omits some. Among about 20,000 clones listed, 75% to 80% were seen once. The V call is TRBV4-2, the J call TRBJ1-2; 7 positions agree with TRBD1. The source of this sequence is an adult with an advanced solid tumor such as melanoma, head and neck, liver or kidney cancer. The specimen comprised CD4+ or CD8+ T cells sorted from blood, sampled in a trial of the OX40 agonist ivuxolimab. The CDR3 spells CASSQKQTGMNGYTF. The CDR3 DNA follows: TGTGCCAGCAGCCAGAAGCAGACAGGGATGAATGGCTACACCTTC.